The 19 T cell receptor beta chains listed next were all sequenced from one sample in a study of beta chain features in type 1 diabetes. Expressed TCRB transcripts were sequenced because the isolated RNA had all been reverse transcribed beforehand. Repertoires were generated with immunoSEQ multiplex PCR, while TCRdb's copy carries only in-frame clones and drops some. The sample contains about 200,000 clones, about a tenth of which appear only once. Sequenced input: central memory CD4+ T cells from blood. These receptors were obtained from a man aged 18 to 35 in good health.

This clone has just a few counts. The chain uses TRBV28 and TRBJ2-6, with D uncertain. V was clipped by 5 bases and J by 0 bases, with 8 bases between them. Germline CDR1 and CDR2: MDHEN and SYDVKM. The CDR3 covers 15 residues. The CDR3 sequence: CASSRAPSGANVLTF. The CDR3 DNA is TGTGCCAGCAGTAGAGCGCCCTCTGGGGCCAACGTCCTGACTTTC.

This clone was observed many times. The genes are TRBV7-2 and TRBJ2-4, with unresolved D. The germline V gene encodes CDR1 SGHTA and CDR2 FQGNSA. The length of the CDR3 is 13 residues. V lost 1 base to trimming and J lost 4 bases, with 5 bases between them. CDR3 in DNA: TGTGCCAGCAGCTTAGGACGGAAAAACATTCAGTACTTC. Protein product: CASSLGRKNIQYF.

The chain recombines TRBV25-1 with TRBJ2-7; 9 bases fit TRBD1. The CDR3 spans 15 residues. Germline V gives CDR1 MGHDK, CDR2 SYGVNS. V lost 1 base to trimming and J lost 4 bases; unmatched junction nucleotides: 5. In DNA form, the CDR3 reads TGTGCCAGCAGTGAATCCGGGACAGGGATTTACGAGCAGTACTTC. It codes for CASSESGTGIYEQYF.

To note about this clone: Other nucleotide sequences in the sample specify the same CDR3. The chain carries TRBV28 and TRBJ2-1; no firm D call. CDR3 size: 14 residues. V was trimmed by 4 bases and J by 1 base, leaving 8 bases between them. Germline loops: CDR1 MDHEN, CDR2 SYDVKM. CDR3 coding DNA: TGTGCCAGCAGTTCCTACAGTTCCTACAATGAGCAGTTCTTC. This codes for CASSSYSSYNEQFF.

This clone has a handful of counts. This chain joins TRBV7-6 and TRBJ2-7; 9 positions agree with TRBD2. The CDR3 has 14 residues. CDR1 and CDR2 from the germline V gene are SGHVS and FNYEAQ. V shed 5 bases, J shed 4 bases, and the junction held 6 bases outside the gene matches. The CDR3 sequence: CASSVTSGQYEQYF. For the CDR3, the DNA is TGTGCCAGCAGCGTAACTAGCGGGCAATACGAGCAGTACTTC.

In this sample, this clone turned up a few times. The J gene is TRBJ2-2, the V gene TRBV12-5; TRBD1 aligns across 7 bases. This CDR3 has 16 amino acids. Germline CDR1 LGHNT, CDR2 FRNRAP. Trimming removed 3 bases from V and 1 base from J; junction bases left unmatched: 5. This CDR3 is CASGLVQGMNTGELFF. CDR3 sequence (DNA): TGTGCTAGTGGTTTAGTACAGGGGATGAACACCGGGGAGCTGTTTTTT. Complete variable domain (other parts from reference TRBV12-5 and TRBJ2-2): DARVTQTPRHKVTEMGQEVTMRCQPILGHNTVFWYRQTMMQGLELLAYFRNRAPLDDSGMPKDRFSAEMPDATLATLKIQPSEPRDSAVYFCASGLVQGMNTGELFFGEGSRLTVL.

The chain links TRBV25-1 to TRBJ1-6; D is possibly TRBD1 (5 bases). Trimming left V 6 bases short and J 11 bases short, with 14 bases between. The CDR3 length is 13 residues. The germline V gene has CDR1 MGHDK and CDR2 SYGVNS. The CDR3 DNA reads TGTGCCAGCAGCAACACCGGGGGTGCACCCCTCCACTTT. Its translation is CASSNTGGAPLHF.

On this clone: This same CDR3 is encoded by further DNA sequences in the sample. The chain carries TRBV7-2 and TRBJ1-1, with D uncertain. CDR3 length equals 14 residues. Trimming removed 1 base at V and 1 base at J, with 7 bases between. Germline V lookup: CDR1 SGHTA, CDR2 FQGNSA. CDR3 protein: CASSLGPANTEAFF. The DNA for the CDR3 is TGTGCCAGCAGCTTAGGACCCGCGAACACTGAAGCTTTCTTT.

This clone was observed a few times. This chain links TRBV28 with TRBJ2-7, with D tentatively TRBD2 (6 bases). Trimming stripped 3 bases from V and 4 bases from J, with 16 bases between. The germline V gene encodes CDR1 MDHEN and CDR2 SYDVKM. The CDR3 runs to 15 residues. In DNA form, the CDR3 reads TGTGCCAGCAGTTTGCTTGGGGCGGGGTTGTACGAGCAGTACTTC. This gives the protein CASSLLGAGLYEQYF.

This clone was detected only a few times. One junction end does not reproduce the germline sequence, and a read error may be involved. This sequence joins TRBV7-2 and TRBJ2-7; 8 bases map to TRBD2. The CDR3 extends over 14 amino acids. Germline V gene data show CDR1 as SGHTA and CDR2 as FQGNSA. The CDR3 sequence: CASSLHGGQRESNF. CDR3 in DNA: TGTGCCAGCAGCCTCCACGGGGGCCAGCGGGAGAGTAACTTC.

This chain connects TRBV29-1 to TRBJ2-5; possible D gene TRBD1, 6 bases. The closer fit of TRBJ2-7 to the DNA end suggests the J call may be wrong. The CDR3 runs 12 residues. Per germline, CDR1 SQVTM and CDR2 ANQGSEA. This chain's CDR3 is CSVGQWVYEQYF. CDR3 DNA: TGCAGCGTAGGACAGTGGGTCTACGAGCAGTACTTC.

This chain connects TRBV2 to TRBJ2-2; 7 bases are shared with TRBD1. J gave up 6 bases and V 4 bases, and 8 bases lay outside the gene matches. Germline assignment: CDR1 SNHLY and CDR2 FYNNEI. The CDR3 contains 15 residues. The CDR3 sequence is CASSVPGQTSGELFF. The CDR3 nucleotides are TGTGCCAGCAGTGTACCGGGACAGACGTCCGGGGAGCTGTTTTTT. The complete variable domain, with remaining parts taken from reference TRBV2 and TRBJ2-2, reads EPEVTQTPSHQVTQMGQEVILRCVPISNHLYFYWYRQILGQKVEFLVSFYNNEISEKSEIFDDQFSVERPDGSNFTLKIRSTKLEDSAMYFCASSVPGQTSGELFFGEGSRLTVL.

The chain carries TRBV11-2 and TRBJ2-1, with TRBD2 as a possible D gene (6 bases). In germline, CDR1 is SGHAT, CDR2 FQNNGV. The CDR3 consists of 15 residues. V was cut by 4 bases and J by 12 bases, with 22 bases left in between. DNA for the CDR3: TGTGCCAGCAGCTCGATCCGGGACTCACCGATGAGGCAGTTCTTC. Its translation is CASSSIRDSPMRQFF.

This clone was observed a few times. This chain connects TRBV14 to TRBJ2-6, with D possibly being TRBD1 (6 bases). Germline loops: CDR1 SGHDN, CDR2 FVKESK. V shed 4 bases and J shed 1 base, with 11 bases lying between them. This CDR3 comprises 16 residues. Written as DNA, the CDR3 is TGTGCCAGCAGCCCCCAGGGGAGATCTGGGGCCAACGTCCTGACTTTC. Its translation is CASSPQGRSGANVLTF.

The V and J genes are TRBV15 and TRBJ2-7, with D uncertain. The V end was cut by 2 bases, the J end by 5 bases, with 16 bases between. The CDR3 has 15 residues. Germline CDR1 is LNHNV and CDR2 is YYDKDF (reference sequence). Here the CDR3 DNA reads TGTGCCACCAGCAGAAAGGCAGCTAAAAACCACGAGCAGTACTTC. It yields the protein CATSRKAAKNHEQYF.

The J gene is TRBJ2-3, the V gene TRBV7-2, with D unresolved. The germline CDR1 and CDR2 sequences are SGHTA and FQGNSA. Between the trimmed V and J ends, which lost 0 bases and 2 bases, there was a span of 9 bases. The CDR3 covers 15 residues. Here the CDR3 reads CASSLAGSPTDTQYF. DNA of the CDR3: TGTGCCAGCAGCTTAGCGGGCAGCCCCACAGATACGCAGTATTTT. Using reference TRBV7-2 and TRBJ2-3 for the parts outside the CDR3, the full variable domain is GAGVSQSPSNKVTEKGKDVELRCDPISGHTALYWYRQSLGQGLEFLIYFQGNSAPDKSGLPSDRFSAERTGGSVSTLTIQRTQQEDSAVYLCASSLAGSPTDTQYFGPGTRLTVL.

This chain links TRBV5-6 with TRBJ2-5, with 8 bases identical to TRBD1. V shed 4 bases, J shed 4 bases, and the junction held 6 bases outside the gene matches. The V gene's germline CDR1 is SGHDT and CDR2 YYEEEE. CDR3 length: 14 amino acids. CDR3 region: CASSVGTGTETQYF. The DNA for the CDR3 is TGTGCCAGCAGCGTGGGGACAGGTACAGAGACCCAGTACTTC.

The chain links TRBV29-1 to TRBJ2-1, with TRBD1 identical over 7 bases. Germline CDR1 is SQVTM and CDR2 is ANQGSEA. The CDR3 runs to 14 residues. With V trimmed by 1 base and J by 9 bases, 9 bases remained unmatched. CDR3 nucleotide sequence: TGCAGCGTTGAAGTCACCCACAGGGGTGGTGAGCAGTTCTTC. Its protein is CSVEVTHRGGEQFF.

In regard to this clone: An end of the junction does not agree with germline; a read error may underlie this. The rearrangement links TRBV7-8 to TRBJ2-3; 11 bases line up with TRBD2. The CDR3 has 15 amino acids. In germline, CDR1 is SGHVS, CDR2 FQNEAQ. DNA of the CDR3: TGTGCCAGCAGCGCTACTAGCGGGAGCAAAGATACGCAGTATTTT. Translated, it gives CASSATSGSKDTQYF.